This TCR beta chain emerged from a study of cytomegalovirus exposure and HLA in healthy donors. Regarding the study as a whole: After further analysis at a later stage, 16,951 TCR beta sequences were associated with HLA alleles at 0.05 false discovery rate. In vitro data verified a few CMV-associated chains as specific for CMV antigens. Most TCR sequences were seen very rarely across donors, but some public TCRs occurred in many.

Germline V gene data show CDR1 as SGHNT and CDR2 as YYREEE (reference sequence). V gave up 9 bases and J gave up 2 bases; unmatched junction bases: 6. The CDR3 is 13 residues long. In regard to this clone: What it binds is unknown.

With 60 Vbeta and 13 Jbeta primers, the PCR was carried out. In the authors' workflow: A later analysis counted 70 million to 85 million unique TCR beta chains, some 12 million shared. Only in-frame clones appear in the TCRdb table, and some are missing; sequencing was by immunoSEQ multiplex PCR. V, J and clone size are those of that table, while D and trimming were read from the DNA. The repertoire holds roughly 130,000 clones, with roughly three quarters as singletons. Sequenced input: PBMCs. The chain has TRBV5-4 and TRBJ2-3, with 7 bases that match TRBD2. This TCR was sampled from a man aged 18 to 29 in good health and CMV-seronegative. The CDR3 sequence: CATRGGFTDTQYF. The CDR3 DNA reads TGTGCCACCCGCGGGGGATTCACAGATACGCAGTATTTT.